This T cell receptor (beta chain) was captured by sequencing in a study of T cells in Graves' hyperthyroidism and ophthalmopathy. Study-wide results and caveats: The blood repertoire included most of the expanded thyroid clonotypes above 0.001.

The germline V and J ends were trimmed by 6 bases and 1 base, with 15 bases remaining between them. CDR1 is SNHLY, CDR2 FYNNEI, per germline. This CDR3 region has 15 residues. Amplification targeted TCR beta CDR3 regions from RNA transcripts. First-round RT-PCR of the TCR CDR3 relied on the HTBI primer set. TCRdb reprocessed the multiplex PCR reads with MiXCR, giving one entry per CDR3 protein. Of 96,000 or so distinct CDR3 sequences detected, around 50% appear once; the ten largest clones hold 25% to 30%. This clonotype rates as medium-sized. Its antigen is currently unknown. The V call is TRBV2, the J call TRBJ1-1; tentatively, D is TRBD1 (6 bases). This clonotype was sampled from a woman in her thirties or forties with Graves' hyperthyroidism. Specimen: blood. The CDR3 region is CASRDQGTTNTEAFF. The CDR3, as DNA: TGTGCCAGCAGGGACCAGGGGACCACGAACACTGAAGCTTTCTTT.